This T cell receptor beta chain derives from a study of CD8 T cells in ankylosing spondylitis. Study observations and caveats: In reactive arthritis synovial fluid and blood, some motif variants had been reported before. Enrichment of disease-linked clones was reportedly significant in matched ankylosing spondylitis synovial fluid. A TCR beta motif made of under 10 highly homologous variants seemed typical of ankylosing spondylitis blood.

Quantitative barcoded 5'-RACE was used to prepare TCR beta libraries. From the 5' RACE reads, TCRdb called clonotypes with MiXCR, one entry per CDR3 protein. The table shows over 200,000 distinct CDR3 sequences, with about 10% occurring only once. This clonotype was seen a handful of times. Its antigen is as yet unknown. The TCR sequence derives from a male donor with ankylosing spondylitis or in good health (not recorded which). The sequencing input was blood, either unsorted or a sorted T cell fraction (not recorded which).

CDR3 bases: TGTGCCAGCAGACGGGGGGAGGGAGTTGGCTACACCTTC. It yields the protein CASRRGEGVGYTF. V usage is TRBV6-1 and J usage is TRBJ1-2; D may be TRBD1 (5 bases). Trimming stripped 6 bases from V and 7 bases from J, with 15 bases between. The CDR3 contains 13 residues. Germline V gives CDR1 MNHNS, CDR2 SASEGT.